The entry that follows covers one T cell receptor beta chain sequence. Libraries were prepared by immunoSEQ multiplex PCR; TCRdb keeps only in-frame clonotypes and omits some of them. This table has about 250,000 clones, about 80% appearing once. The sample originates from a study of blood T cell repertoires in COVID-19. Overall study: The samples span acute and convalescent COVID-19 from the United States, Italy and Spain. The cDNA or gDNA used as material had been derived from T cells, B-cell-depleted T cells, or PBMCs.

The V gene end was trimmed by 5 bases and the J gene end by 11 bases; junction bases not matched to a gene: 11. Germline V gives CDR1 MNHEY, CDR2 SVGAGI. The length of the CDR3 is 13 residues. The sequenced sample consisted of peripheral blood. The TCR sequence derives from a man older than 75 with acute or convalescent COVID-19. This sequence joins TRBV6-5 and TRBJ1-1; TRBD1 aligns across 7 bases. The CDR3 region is CASSNRQGQTAFF. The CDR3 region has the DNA TGTGCCAGCAGTAACAGACAGGGACAGACCGCTTTCTTT.